This TCR beta chain comes out of a study of molecular identifiers for immune sequencing clone quantification. Findings and caveats of the study: For effector cells, clones above 20 RNA copies held over 97% of molecules; for naive cells, under 1%.

The CDR3 totals 16 residues. V shed 4 bases, J shed 1 base, and the junction held 6 bases outside the gene matches. Germline loops: CDR1 MDHEN, CDR2 SYDVKM. Sorting recovered naive CD8 T cells on a CD8+CD4-CCR7+CD45RA+ profile. Bulk TCR library preparation followed previously described methods with listed TCR primers. TCRdb fed the PCR reads into MiXCR, producing one record per CDR3 protein. The sample shows under 650,000 distinct CDR3 sequences, just under 20% of them seen only once. This clonotype was recorded a few times. Antigen: not known. The sequencing input was naive CD8+ T cells from blood, with Jurkat cell RNA spiked in. Sample subset: FACS-sorted CD8+CD4-CCR7+CD45RA+ naive T cells. The rearrangement links TRBV28 to TRBJ2-7; 11 bases line up with TRBD1. This receptor was obtained from a human donor in good health. Some libraries in this study had Jurkat cell RNA spiked in. CDR3 sequence: CASSSRDRGESYEQYF. The CDR3, as DNA: TGTGCCAGCAGTTCCAGGGACAGGGGGGAATCCTACGAGCAGTACTTC.